This TCR beta chain is from a study of shared clonotypes between healthy human individuals (TCRdb year 2020). The study in broad terms: Three men and two women, aged 18 to 49 years, made up the cohort. Per donor, three plates each were used for CD4 naive and CD4 memory, two for CD8 naive, and one for CD8 memory. The study deeply sequenced blood TCR repertoires of about five healthy adults to estimate repertoire size and the extent of clonotype sharing between individuals. Different laboratories and diverse techniques were used to prepare libraries and sequence TCR repertoires, to increase sequencing depth and limit assay-specific biases. Each donor's leukapheresis produced roughly between about 0.9 and 9.5 billion PBMCs.

Using the deep immunoSEQ assay, TCR CDR3 regions were amplified from genomic DNA by multiplex PCR. For each cell subset, the extracted genomic DNA was distributed evenly across all wells of several immunoSEQ 96-well plates, and each plate served as one replicate. For sorted subsets, about 200 ng genomic DNA, equal to tens of thousands of T cell genomes, was loaded into each replicate PCR. Purified libraries were measured with a Qubit 3.0 fluorometer, size-checked on a Bioanalyzer 2100, and measured again with the KAPA Library Quantification kit. Every immunoSEQ 96-well plate was sequenced on a dedicated single-read 150-cycle Illumina NextSeq 550 flow cell. In the authors' own workflow: The immunoSEQ output contained only junctional sequences without quality scores, so filtering could not match that applied to full-length reads. Sequences were annotated with PyIR, a Python wrapper for IgBLAST v1.9, using IMGT germline references to assign V/J genes and CDR3. Reads with weak V/J assignments (E-value above 1e-6), missing CDR3, stop codons, out-of-frame junctions, or ambiguous translated residues were removed. V3J clonotypes were defined as sequences sharing an identical inferred V gene, J gene, and CDR3 amino acid sequence. The percentage overlap between two repertoires was calculated by dividing the number of shared unique clonotypes by the size of the smaller repertoire. RTK rarefaction, the Chao1 estimator, and Recon v2.1 estimates of unobserved clonotypes were used to assess repertoire richness. Generation probabilities were computed with OLGA for all TCRbeta clonotypes obtained by the gDNA method from a handful of donors. TCRdb carries this immuneACCESS record with in-frame sequences only. Its versions omit some clonotypes, under half of them owing to an unresolved V gene in the studies checked, with the rest unexplained. D and trimming come from the DNA, and the V and J calls and clone size come from that table. The sample includes approximately 640,000 clones, with roughly 70% observed a single time. Of the sample, approximately 1.8% falls within the top ten clones.

Points the paper makes about the study in general: Based on pairwise subsampling, the degree of clonotype sharing among donors was expected to be affected by sequencing depth. Sampling was restricted to blood, and TCR repertoires in tissues likely differ from the TCR repertoires found in blood. When a handful of donors were compared, the shared fraction of clonotypes was about 5% for naive CD4, about 4% for naive CD8, more than 2% for memory CD4, and 0.4% for memory CD8. The genetic and exposure-history diversity represented was limited by the small number of donors. Compared with non-shared clonotypes, the clonotypes found in all four sorted-subset donors had higher generation probabilities. Estimated clonotype richness was generally larger for naive than for memory subsets. Even with the large sequencing depth, rarefaction of the sorted-subset datasets indicated that sequencing was incomplete.

This clone has just one count. It has no known antigen specificity. Base qualities are not recorded, but no much larger clone differs from it by a single base. The donors were healthy, HIV-negative adults who had no recently reported acute infections or vaccinations. Only Caucasian adults living in Nashville, Tennessee, USA were represented among the donors. CD4+ T cells were enriched by magnetic negative selection; naive cells were then positively selected on CD45RA, and the negative fraction formed the memory subset. Blood was obtained by leukapheresis, after which PBMCs were separated by Ficoll-Histopaque density gradient centrifugation and cryopreserved in liquid nitrogen vapor phase. Analytical flow cytometry was used to check the purity and quantity of each magnetically sorted T cell population. Genomic DNA was isolated from every sorted fraction and measured by UV absorbance on a Nanodrop 2000c.

V gives up 7 bases and J gives up 1 base, and the segment between their germline ends measures 17 bases. The CDR3 starts with the cysteine, ends with the phenylalanine, and has 15 residues. Just the 45-base CDR3 DNA is kept, in frame starting at base 1. Looking up the germline V gene (reference sequence) yields CDR1 SGHKS and CDR2 YYEKEE. The sample comprised memory CD4+ T cells sorted from blood. The cell subset or site label for this specimen denotes: CD45RA-negative fraction. The clonotype was recovered from a woman aged 25 to 39 in good health. The chain joins TRBV5-5 to TRBJ1-1, with the D gene not confidently named. DNA sequence: TGTGCCAGCCATCGGCCGAGGAAACCGAACACTGAAGCTTTCTTT. Its amino acids are CASHRPRKPNTEAFF.